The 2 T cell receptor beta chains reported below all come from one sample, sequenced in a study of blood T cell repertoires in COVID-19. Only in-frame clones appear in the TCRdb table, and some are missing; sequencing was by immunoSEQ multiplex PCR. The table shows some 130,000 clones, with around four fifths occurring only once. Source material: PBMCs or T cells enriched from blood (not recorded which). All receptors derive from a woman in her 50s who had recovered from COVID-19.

The CDR3 DNA reads as TGTGCCAGCAGCTCACCGGGACAGGGTTGGGCTGAAGCTTTCTTT. Its translation is CASSSPGQGWAEAFF. This chain connects TRBV11-2 to TRBJ1-1, with TRBD1 identical over 9 bases. Germline CDR1 is SGHAT and CDR2 is FQNNGV. J was trimmed by 6 bases and V by 4 bases; bases with no gene match: 9. The length of the CDR3 is 15 residues.

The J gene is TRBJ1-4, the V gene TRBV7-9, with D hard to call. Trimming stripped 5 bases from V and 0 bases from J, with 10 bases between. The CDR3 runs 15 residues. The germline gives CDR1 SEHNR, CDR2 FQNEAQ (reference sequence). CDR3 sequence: CASSRTRTTNEKLFF. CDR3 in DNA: TGTGCCAGCAGCCGTACCAGGACAACTAATGAAAAACTGTTTTTT. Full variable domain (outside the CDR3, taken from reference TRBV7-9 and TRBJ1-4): DTGVSQNPRHKITKRGQNVTFRCDPISEHNRLYWYRQTLGQGPEFLTYFQNEAQLEKSRLLSDRFSAERPKGSFSTLEIQRTEQGDSAMYLCASSRTRTTNEKLFFGSGTQLSVL.